The text below deals with one T cell receptor beta chain. Its antigen is as yet unknown. Trimming cost V 6 bases and J 0 bases, with 6 bases left between them. From germline, CDR1 is MDHEN and CDR2 SYDVKM. This CDR3 is built from 14 residues. The data were obtained in a study of T cell responses to AZD1222 COVID-19 vaccine. Looking at the study overall: The analysis combined second doses at about 4 or about 12 weeks.

Assay: immunoSEQ multiplex PCR; the TCRdb copy retains only in-frame clones and omits some. The table shows about 160,000 clones, with about 89% occurring only once. Regarding the study as a whole: The study found vaccine-associated CD4 TCRs spanning spike, dominant at 160-218 and 743-854. Donors were chiefly white British, with a greater number of females, and clonal diversity was perhaps underestimated.

The chain links TRBV28 to TRBJ1-6; D not certain. The TCR was taken from an adult in good health. Sequences were derived from peripheral blood, sampled on day 0 of AZD1222 vaccination. The CDR3 sequence is CASSPSSYNSPLHF. In DNA, the CDR3 is TGTGCCAGCAGCCCGAGCTCCTATAATTCACCCCTCCACTTT.